Described below is a single TCR beta chain sequence and its context. What it recognizes is unknown. This table comes from immunoSEQ multiplex PCR, and its TCRdb copy is limited to in-frame clones, with some not included. The repertoire has some 110,000 clones, 75% to 90% of them found once; the top ten carry less than 5.5%. This CDR3 is built from 14 residues. Trimming stripped 3 bases from V and 0 bases from J, with 11 bases between. Germline V gene sequence: CDR1 GTSNPN, CDR2 SVGIG (reference sequence). The sample originates from a study of T cell responses to AZD1222 COVID-19 vaccine. Findings and limits, study-wide: Possibly, clonal diversity was underestimated; donors were largely white British and included more females.

The sequences come from peripheral blood, collected 28 days after the second AZD1222 dose. The chain uses TRBV30 and TRBJ1-1; D unclear. The receptor was derived from an adult who received the AZD1222 COVID-19 vaccine. The CDR3 here is CAWRAPTVNTEAFF. The CDR3 DNA is TGTGCCTGGAGGGCACCAACCGTGAACACTGAAGCTTTCTTT.